This TCR beta chain was captured in a study of T cell responses to AZD1222 COVID-19 vaccine. Study-wide results and limits: Reportedly, nearly half of unique spike TCRs recognized epitopes outside B.1.351/B.1.1.7 mutations. Possibly, clonal diversity was underestimated; donors were largely white British and included more females.

TCRdb keeps only in-frame clones here, not all; method: immunoSEQ multiplex PCR. The repertoire includes 100,000 or so clones, roughly 86% of them detected once, and 10% to 13% sits in the top ten. J gave up 5 bases and V 0 bases, and 2 bases lay outside the gene matches. The CDR3 runs 14 residues. Germline V gene data show CDR1 as SGHRS and CDR2 as YFSETQ. This clone has a handful of counts. Its specificity is unknown. The gene calls are TRBV5-1 and TRBJ2-5; 9 bases are a match to TRBD1. This specimen was peripheral blood, taken 28 days after the second AZD1222 dose. This sequence was found in an adult who received the AZD1222 COVID-19 vaccine. As DNA, the CDR3 is TGCGCCAGCAGCTTGGAAGGACAGGGGGAGACCCAGTACTTC. This encodes CASSLEGQGETQYF.